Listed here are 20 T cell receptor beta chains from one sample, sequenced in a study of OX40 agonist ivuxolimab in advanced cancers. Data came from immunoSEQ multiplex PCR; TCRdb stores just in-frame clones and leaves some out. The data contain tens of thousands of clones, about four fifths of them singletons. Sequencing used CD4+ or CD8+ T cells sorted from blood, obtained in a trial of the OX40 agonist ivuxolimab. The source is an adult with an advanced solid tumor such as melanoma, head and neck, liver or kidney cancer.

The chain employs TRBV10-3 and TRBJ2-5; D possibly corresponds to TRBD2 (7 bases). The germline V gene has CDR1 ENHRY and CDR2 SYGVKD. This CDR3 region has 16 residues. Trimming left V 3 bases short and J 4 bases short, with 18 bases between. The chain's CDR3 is CAISDGQGRVGETQYF. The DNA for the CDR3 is TGTGCCATCAGTGACGGTCAGGGGAGGGTAGGAGAGACCCAGTACTTC.

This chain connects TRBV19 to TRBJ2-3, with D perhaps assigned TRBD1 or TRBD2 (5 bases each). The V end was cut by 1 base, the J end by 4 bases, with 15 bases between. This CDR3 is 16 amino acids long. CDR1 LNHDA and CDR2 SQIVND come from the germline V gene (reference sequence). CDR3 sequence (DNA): TGTGCCAGTAGTATAGGACGGGGCTTTGGGGCAGATACGCAGTATTTT. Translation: CASSIGRGFGADTQYF.

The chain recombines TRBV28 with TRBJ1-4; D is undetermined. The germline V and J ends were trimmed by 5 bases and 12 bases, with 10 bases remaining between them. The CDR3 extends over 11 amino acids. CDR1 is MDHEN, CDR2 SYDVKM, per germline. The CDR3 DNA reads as TGTGCCAGCAGTGCGGGATTAGAACTGTTTTTT. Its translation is CASSAGLELFF. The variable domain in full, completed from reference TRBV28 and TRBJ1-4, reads DVKVTQSSRYLVKRTGEKVFLECVQDMDHENMFWYRQDPGLGLRLIYFSYDVKMKEKGDIPEGYSVSREKKERFSLILESASTNQTSMYLCASSAGLELFFGSGTQLSVL.

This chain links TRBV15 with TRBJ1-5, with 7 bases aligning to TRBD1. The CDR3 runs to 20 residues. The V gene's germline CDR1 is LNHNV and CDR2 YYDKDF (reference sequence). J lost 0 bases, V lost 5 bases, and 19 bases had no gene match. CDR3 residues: CATSVSSDRIDPLSNQPQHF. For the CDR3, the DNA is TGTGCCACCAGCGTATCCTCGGACAGGATCGACCCCCTTAGCAATCAGCCCCAGCATTTT.

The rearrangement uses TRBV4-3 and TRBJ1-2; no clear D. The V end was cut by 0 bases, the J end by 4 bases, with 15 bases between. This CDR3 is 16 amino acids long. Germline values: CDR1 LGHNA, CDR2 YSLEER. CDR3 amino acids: CASSQDLAGSGYGYTF. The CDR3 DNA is TGCGCCAGCAGCCAAGATCTCGCAGGTTCCGGCTATGGCTACACCTTC.

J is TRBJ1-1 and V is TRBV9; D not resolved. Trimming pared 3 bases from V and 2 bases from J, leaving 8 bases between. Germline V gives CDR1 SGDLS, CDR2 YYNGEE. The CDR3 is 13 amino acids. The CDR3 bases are TGTGCCAGCAGCGAGGACCTAAACACTGAAGCTTTCTTT. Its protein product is CASSEDLNTEAFF.

This chain's CDR3 is CASSPRAANSPLHF. The CDR3 DNA reads TGTGCCAGCAGCCCTAGGGCTGCTAATTCACCCCTCCACTTT. The chain recombines TRBV7-2 with TRBJ1-6; D is ambiguous. V lost 5 bases, J lost 6 bases, and 11 bases lay in between. CDR1 and CDR2 (germline): SGHTA, FQGNSA. The CDR3 has 14 residues.

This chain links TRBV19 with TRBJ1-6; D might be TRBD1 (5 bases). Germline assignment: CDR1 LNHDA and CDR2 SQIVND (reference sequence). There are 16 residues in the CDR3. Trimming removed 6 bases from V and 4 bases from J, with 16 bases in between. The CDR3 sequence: CASSPPRQTYNSPLHF. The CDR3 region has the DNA TGTGCCAGTAGCCCTCCCCGACAGACGTATAATTCACCCCTCCACTTT.

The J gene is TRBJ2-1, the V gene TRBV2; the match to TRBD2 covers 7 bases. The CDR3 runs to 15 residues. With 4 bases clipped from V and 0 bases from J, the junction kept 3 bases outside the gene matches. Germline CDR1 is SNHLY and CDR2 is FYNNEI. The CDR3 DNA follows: TGTGCCAGCAGTGCCTGGACTAGCTCCTACAATGAGCAGTTCTTC. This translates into CASSAWTSSYNEQFF.

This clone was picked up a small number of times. CDR3 in DNA: TGTGCCAGTAGCGACATGTCTCAGGGCAATCAGCCCCAGCATTTT. Translating gives CASSDMSQGNQPQHF. The rearrangement uses TRBV19 and TRBJ1-5; D gene unclear. Trimming shortened V by 6 bases and J by 2 bases, and 14 bases separated the two germline ends. Germline assignment: CDR1 LNHDA and CDR2 SQIVND (reference sequence). This CDR3 is 15 amino acids long.

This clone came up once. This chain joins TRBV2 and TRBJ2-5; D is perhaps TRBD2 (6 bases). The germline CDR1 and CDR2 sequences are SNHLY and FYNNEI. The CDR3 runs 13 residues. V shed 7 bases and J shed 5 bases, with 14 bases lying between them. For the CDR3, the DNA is TGTGCCAGCAAATTTGGAGGGGTCGAGACCCAGTACTTC. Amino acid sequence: CASKFGGVETQYF.

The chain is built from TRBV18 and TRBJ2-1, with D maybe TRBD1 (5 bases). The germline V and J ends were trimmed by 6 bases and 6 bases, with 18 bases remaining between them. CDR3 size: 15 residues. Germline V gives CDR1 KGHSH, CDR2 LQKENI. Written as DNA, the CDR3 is TGTGCCAGCTCCCAAGGTGGGAATGGGGCCAATGAGCAGTTCTTC. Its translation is CASSQGGNGANEQFF.

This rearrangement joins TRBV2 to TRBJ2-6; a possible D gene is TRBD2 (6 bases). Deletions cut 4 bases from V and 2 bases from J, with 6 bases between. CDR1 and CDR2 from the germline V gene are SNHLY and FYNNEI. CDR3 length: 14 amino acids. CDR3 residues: CASSGGAGANVLTF. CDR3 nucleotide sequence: TGTGCCAGCAGTGGCGGGGCTGGGGCCAACGTCCTGACTTTC.

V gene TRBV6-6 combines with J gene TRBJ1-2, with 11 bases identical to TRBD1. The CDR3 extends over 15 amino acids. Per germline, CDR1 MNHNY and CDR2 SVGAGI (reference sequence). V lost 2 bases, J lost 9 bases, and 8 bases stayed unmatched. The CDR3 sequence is CASSYEDRGRGSYTF. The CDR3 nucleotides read TGTGCCAGCAGTTACGAGGACAGGGGGCGGGGTAGCTACACCTTC.

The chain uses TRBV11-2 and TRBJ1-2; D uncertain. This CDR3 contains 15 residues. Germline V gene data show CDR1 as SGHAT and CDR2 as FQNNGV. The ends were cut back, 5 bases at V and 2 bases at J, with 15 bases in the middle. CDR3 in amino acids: CASSPVGSGNYGYTF. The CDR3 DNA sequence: TGTGCCAGCAGCCCAGTGGGGTCTGGGAACTATGGCTACACCTTC. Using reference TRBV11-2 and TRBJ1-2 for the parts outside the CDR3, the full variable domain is EAGVAQSPRYKIIEKRQSVAFWCNPISGHATLYWYQQILGQGPKLLIQFQNNGVVDDSQLPKDRFSAERLKGVDSTLKIQPAKLEDSAVYLCASSPVGSGNYGYTFGSGTRLTVV.

CDR3 sequence (DNA): TGTGCCAGCAGCACGTCCGGGACGGACTACAATGAGCAGTTCTTC. It specifies CASSTSGTDYNEQFF. The rearrangement uses TRBV9 and TRBJ2-1; perhaps D is TRBD1 or TRBD2 (5 bases each). In germline, CDR1 is SGDLS, CDR2 YYNGEE. This CDR3 contains 15 residues. Trimming took off 4 bases at V and 3 bases at J, with 14 bases between the two ends.

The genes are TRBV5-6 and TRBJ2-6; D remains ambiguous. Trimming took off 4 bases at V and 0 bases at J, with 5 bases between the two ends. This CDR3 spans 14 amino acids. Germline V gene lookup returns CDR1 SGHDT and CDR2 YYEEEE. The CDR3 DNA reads TGTGCCAGCAGCGTAATCTCTGGGGCCAACGTCCTGACTTTC. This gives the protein CASSVISGANVLTF.

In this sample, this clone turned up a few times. CDR3: CASSLNPGGPEQYF. Written as DNA, the CDR3 is TGTGCCAGCAGCTTAAATCCCGGGGGTCCCGAGCAGTACTTC. The chain couples TRBV11-2 to TRBJ2-7; TRBD2 might be the D (6 bases). Germline V gene sequence: CDR1 SGHAT, CDR2 FQNNGV. CDR3 size: 14 residues. V was trimmed by 2 bases and J by 6 bases, leaving 14 bases between them.

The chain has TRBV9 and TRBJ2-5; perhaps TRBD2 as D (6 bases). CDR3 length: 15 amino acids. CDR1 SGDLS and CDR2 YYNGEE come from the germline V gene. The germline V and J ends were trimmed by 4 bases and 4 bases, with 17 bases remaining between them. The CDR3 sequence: CASSPRDWPTETQYF. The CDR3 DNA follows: TGTGCCAGCAGCCCTCGGGACTGGCCAACAGAGACCCAGTACTTC.

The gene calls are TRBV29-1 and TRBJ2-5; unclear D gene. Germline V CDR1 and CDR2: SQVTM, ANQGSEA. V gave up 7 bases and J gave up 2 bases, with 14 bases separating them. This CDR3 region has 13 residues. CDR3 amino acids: CSGGTGPQETQYF. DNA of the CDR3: TGCAGCGGTGGAACCGGACCTCAAGAGACCCAGTACTTC.